These T cell receptor beta chains were read from a single sample in a study of blood T cell repertoires in COVID-19. TCRdb keeps only in-frame clones here, not all; method: immunoSEQ multiplex PCR. The sample contains fewer than 350,000 clones, around 81% of which appear only once. The sequencing input was peripheral blood. The receptors were sampled from a woman aged 55-69 years with active or convalescent COVID-19. The CDR3 runs from the conserved cysteine through the conserved F or W. D genes are given only for firm matches. Expanded clones get a size class; other rows say once, few or many, or leave the size out.

D	V	size	J	CDR3	DNA
TRBD1	TRBV7-8	-	TRBJ2-7	CASSPGQVGYEQYF	TGTGCCAGCAGCCCAGGACAGGTAGGATACGAGCAGTACTTC
-	TRBV6-5	-	TRBJ2-7	CASRALYEQYF	TGTGCCAGCAGGGCCCTCTACGAGCAGTACTTC
-	TRBV5-1	-	TRBJ2-7	CASSLTSYEQYF	TGCGCCAGCAGCTTGACTAGCTACGAGCAGTACTTC
TRBD2	TRBV7-8	few	TRBJ2-3	CASSLVAGGSTDTQYF	TGTGCCAGCAGCTTAGTAGCGGGGGGGAGCACAGATACGCAGTATTTT
-	TRBV11-3	-	TRBJ2-1	CASSLYRDNEQFF	TGTGCCAGCAGCTTATACAGGGACAATGAGCAGTTCTTC
TRBD1	TRBV27	-	TRBJ1-2	CASSPFVGQTFYGYTF	TGTGCCAGCAGTCCATTTGTGGGACAGACATTCTATGGCTACACCTTC
-	TRBV29-1	-	TRBJ2-3	CSVAFGVTDTQYF	TGCAGCGTGGCGTTCGGGGTCACAGATACGCAGTATTTT
-	TRBV29-1	-	TRBJ1-2	CSGREAYGYTF	TGCAGCGGTCGAGAGGCCTATGGCTACACCTTC
-	TRBV21-1	-	TRBJ2-7	CGRGSLGDEQYF	TGTGGGAGAGGGTCACTGGGCGACGAGCAGTACTTC
TRBD1	TRBV2	-	TRBJ1-1	CASLGQGDTEAFF	TGTGCCAGCTTGGGACAGGGGGACACTGAAGCTTTCTTT
-	TRBV24-1	few	TRBJ1-5	CATSDFGQQHF	TGTGCCACCAGTGATTTCGGACAGCAGCATTTT
-	TRBV2	-	TRBJ1-6	CASSPQGWDNSPLHF	TGTGCCAGCAGCCCACAGGGCTGGGATAATTCACCCCTCCACTTT
-	TRBV7-2	-	TRBJ2-2	CASSFGREGTGELFF	TGTGCCAGCAGCTTTGGCAGGGAAGGCACCGGGGAGCTGTTTTTT
TRBD1	TRBV7-2	-	TRBJ1-6	CASSLRPGQGTDSPLHF	TGTGCCAGCAGCTTACGACCAGGACAGGGGACTGATTCACCCCTCCACTTT
-	TRBV11-2	-	TRBJ1-3	CASSHRPFGDTIYF	TGTGCCAGCAGCCACAGACCGTTCGGGGACACCATATATTTT
-	TRBV11-1	few	TRBJ1-2	CASSPRTGSKGYTF	TGTGCCAGCAGCCCGCGGACGGGGTCTAAGGGCTACACCTTC
-	TRBV25-1	-	TRBJ1-2	CASSAGAYGYTF	TGTGCCAGCAGTGCAGGGGCCTATGGCTACACCTTC
-	TRBV6-5	-	TRBJ2-3	CASSSTGNTQYF	TGTGCCAGCAGTTCGACGGGAAATACGCAGTATTTT
TRBD1	TRBV7-2	few	TRBJ1-5	CASSPARGEQPQHF	TGTGCCAGCAGCCCCGCCAGGGGGGAACAGCCCCAGCATTTT
-	TRBV7-8	-	TRBJ1-6	CASSLGYQGNSPLHF	TGTGCCAGCAGCTTAGGCTACCAGGGTAATTCACCCCTCCACTTT